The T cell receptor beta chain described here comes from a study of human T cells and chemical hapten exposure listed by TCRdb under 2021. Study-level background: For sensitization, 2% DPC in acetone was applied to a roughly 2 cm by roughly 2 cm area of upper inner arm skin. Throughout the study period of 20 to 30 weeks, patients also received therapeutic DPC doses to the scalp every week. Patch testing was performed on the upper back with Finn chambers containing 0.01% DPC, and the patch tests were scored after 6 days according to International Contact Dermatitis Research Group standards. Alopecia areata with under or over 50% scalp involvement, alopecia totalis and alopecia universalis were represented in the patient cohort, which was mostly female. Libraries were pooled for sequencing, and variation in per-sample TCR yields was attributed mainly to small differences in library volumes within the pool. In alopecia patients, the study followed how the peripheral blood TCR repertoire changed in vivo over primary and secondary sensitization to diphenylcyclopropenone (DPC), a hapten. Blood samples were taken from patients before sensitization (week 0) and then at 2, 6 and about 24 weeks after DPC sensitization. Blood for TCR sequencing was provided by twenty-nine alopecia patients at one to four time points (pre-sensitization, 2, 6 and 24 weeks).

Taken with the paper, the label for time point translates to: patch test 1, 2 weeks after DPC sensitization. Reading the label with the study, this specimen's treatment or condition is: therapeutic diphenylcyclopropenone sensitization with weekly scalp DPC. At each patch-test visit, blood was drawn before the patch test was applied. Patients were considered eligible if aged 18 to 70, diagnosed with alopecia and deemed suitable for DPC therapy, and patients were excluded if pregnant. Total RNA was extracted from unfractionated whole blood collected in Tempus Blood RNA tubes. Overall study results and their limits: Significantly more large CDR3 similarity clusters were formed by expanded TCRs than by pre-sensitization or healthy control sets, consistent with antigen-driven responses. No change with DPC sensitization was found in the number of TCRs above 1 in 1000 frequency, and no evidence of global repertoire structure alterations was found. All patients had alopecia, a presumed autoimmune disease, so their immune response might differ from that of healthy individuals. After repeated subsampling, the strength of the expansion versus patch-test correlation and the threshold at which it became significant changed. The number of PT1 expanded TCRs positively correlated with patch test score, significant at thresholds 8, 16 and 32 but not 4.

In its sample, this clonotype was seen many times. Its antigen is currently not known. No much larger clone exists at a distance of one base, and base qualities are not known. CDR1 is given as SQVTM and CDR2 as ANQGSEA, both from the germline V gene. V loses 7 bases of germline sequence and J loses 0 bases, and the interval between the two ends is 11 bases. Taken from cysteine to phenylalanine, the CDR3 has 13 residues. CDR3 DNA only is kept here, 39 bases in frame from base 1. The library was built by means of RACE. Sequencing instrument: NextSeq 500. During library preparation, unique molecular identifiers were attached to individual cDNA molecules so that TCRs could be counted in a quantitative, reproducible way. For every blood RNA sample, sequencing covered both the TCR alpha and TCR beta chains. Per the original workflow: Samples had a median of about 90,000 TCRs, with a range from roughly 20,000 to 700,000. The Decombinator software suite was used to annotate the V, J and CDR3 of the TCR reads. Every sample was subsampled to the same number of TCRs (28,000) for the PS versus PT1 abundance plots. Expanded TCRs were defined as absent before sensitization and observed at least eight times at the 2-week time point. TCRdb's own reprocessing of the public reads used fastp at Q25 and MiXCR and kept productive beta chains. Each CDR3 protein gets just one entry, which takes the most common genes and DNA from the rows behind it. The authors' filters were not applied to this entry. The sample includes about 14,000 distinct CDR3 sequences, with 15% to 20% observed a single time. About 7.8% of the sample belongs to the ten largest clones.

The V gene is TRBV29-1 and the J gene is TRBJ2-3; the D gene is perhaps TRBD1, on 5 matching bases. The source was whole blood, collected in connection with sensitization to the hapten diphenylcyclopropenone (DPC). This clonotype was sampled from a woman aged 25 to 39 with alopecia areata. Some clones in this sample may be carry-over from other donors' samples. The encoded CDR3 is CSAEPGSTDTQYF. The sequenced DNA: TGCAGCGCTGAGCCAGGGAGCACAGATACGCAGTATTTT.